This T cell receptor beta chain was identified during a study of control samples from healthy donors and cancer patients. This CDR3 has 14 residues. J gave up 5 bases and V 4 bases, and 6 bases lay outside the gene matches. Germline V gene lookup returns CDR1 KGHDR and CDR2 SFDVKD. Some clones are missing from TCRdb's copy, which holds only in-frame ones; the method was immunoSEQ multiplex PCR. The sample comprises 170,000 or so clones, approximately 94% of which are singletons, and 1.3% to 1.5% rests with the top ten. Sequencing was done on a sample of blood. The TCR was taken from a woman aged 18-30 years in good health. The chain uses TRBV24-1 and TRBJ2-5, with 7 positions matching TRBD1. CDR3 sequence (DNA): TGTGCCACCAGTGACCGGCAGGGGGTGGAGACCCAGTACTTC. The encoded protein is CATSDRQGVETQYF.